Shown below are 16 T cell receptor beta chains from a single sample sequenced in a study of T-cell memory formation after mild COVID-19 (dated by TCRdb to about 2021). The method behind the library was 5' RACE. The instrument was an Illumina NovaSeq 6000. TCRdb cleaned the public reads at Q25 with fastp, built clones with MiXCR and kept in-frame beta chains. CDR3 protein sequences are deduplicated, and each keeps its most common genes and DNA. The sample has about 430,000 distinct CDR3 sequences on record, roughly a quarter of them singletons. The leading ten clones occupy 8.5% to 10% of the sample. Specimen: PBMCs or a T cell subset sorted from them (not recorded which). These receptors all stem from an adult woman who had mild COVID-19 (a few samples of this study predate the infection). The sample titles of this study are shuffled in the database, so cell type and time point are left out; the donor was told from shared clones.

The chain has TRBV6-6 and TRBJ1-2, with D unresolved. From germline, CDR1 is MNHNY and CDR2 SVGAGI (reference sequence). This CDR3 comprises 13 residues. The V and J ends lost 4 bases and 6 bases respectively, with 12 bases between them. CDR3 bases: TGTGCCAGCAGTTTGATGGTCTCGGATGGCTACACCTTC. It translates to CASSLMVSDGYTF.

The rearrangement links TRBV5-1 to TRBJ2-5; TRBD2 matches at 7 bases. The CDR3 extends over 16 amino acids. V shed 2 bases, J shed 4 bases, and the junction held 11 bases outside the gene matches. Germline CDR1 reads SGHRS; CDR2 reads YFSETQ. The CDR3 bases are TGCGCCAGCAGCTTCGGGAGCGGGGCGTTCGGAGAGACCCAGTACTTC. It yields the protein CASSFGSGAFGETQYF.

J is TRBJ1-5 and V is TRBV15; a weak D match, TRBD1 (5 bases). The CDR3 covers 15 residues. The V gene's germline CDR1 is LNHNV and CDR2 YYDKDF (reference sequence). V was pared by 3 bases and J by 2 bases, with 11 bases between. CDR3 amino acids: CATSRYRDGNQPQHF. The CDR3, as DNA: TGTGCCACCAGCAGGTACCGGGACGGCAATCAGCCCCAGCATTTT.

V and J are TRBV27 and TRBJ1-5, with D unresolved. Germline V gene sequence: CDR1 MNHEY, CDR2 SMNVEV (reference sequence). The germline V and J ends were trimmed by 0 bases and 2 bases, with 8 bases remaining between them. The CDR3 runs 15 residues. The CDR3 spells CASSLSGYGNQPQHF. The CDR3 nucleotides are TGTGCCAGCAGTTTATCAGGGTACGGCAATCAGCCCCAGCATTTT.

CDR3 bases: TGCAGTGCTCCACCGGCCCTAGGCCAGCGAGATACGCAGTATTTT. Translating gives CSAPPALGQRDTQYF. The V call is TRBV20-1, the J call TRBJ2-3; D is uncertain. V dropped 5 bases and J dropped 5 bases, with 20 bases sitting between them. The CDR3 runs to 15 residues. The V gene's germline CDR1 is DFQATT and CDR2 SNEGSKA (reference sequence).

In this sample, this clonotype turned up a few times. The genes are TRBV29-1 and TRBJ2-4; D assignment may be TRBD1 or TRBD2 (5 bases each). The CDR3 runs to 13 residues. Trimming cost V 6 bases and J 5 bases, with 14 bases left between them. Germline-derived CDR1 and CDR2 are SQVTM and ANQGSEA. The CDR3 bases are TGCAGCGTCGTCCGGGACGGGGAAAACATTCAGTACTTC. This encodes CSVVRDGENIQYF.

The CDR3 nucleotides are TGCAGCGTTGGTGGGACTAGCATTAGCACAGATACGCAGTATTTT. Translating gives CSVGGTSISTDTQYF. This rearrangement joins TRBV29-1 to TRBJ2-3, with 9 bases lining up with TRBD2. The V gene's germline CDR1 is SQVTM and CDR2 ANQGSEA. This CDR3 is 15 amino acids long. V trimming: 4 bases; J trimming: 0 bases; junction bases outside the gene matches: 5.

This chain uses TRBV10-3 with TRBJ2-1; 14 positions agree with TRBD2. The CDR3 totals 15 residues. Losses at the gene ends were 4 bases for V and 8 bases for J; bases not matched to a gene: 4. Germline V gives CDR1 ENHRY, CDR2 SYGVKD. The CDR3 DNA reads as TGTGCCATCAGTGCTGGGACTAGCGGGAGCGATGAGCAGTTCTTC. Translation gives CAISAGTSGSDEQFF.

The rearrangement joins TRBV11-3 to TRBJ1-2, with 7 bases identical to TRBD1. From germline, CDR1 is SGHNT and CDR2 YENEEA. The CDR3 loop spans 14 amino acids. V lost 4 bases to trimming and J lost 2 bases; unmatched junction nucleotides: 4. This CDR3 reads CASSSETGNYGYTF. For the CDR3, the DNA is TGTGCCAGCAGCTCGGAGACAGGGAACTATGGCTACACCTTC.

In its sample, this clonotype was seen a few times. The rearrangement joins TRBV3-1 to TRBJ1-2, with 8 bases fitting TRBD1. This CDR3 contains 14 residues. Germline values: CDR1 LGHDT, CDR2 YNNKEL (reference sequence). Trimming cost V 7 bases and J 0 bases; bases outside gene matches: 4. CDR3 in amino acids: CASTRQGSNYGYTF. CDR3 in DNA: TGTGCCAGCACCCGACAGGGGTCTAACTATGGCTACACCTTC.

This chain uses TRBV29-1 with TRBJ2-7, with 7 bases lining up with TRBD2. The CDR3 is 13 amino acids. V lost 5 bases and J lost 4; bases outside the gene matches: 8. Germline V gives CDR1 SQVTM, CDR2 ANQGSEA. The CDR3 sequence is CSVWGGLGYEQYF. DNA of the CDR3: TGCAGCGTTTGGGGAGGGTTGGGGTACGAGCAGTACTTC.

This clonotype was picked up a small number of times. The J gene is TRBJ2-1, the V gene TRBV9; D gene unclear. This CDR3 region has 15 residues. Germline V gene data show CDR1 as SGDLS and CDR2 as YYNGEE. V lost 0 bases and J lost 3, with 10 bases in between. The CDR3 sequence: CASSVAGVDYNEQFF. For the CDR3, the DNA is TGTGCCAGCAGCGTAGCCGGAGTTGACTACAATGAGCAGTTCTTC.

This clonotype has ten or more counts. The V and J genes are TRBV7-6 and TRBJ2-5, with a possible D match to TRBD1 (5 bases). The V end was cut by 4 bases, the J end by 9 bases, with 12 bases between. Germline V lookup: CDR1 SGHVS, CDR2 FNYEAQ. CDR3 length: 12 amino acids. The CDR3 protein is CASSSALGAQYF. The DNA for the CDR3 is TGTGCCAGCAGCTCCGCGTTAGGGGCCCAGTACTTC.

The rearrangement links TRBV21-1 to TRBJ2-7; the table's D call of TRBD1 was not tested on the DNA. TRBV21-1 counts as a pseudogene. The CDR3 consists of 17 residues. The DNA of the CDR3 is TGTGCCAGCAGCAAAGTCCTCCTCGGGACAGGGACGGTAATGCAGTACTTC. This codes for CASSKVLLGTGTVMQYF.

The chain is built from TRBV14 and TRBJ2-3; 9 bases are shared with TRBD1. CDR1 SGHDN and CDR2 FVKESK come from the germline V gene. This CDR3 spans 16 amino acids. V shed 5 bases and J 0 bases; nucleotides not matched to a gene: 6. CDR3 residues: CASSLMTGGSTDTQYF. In nucleotides, the CDR3 is TGTGCCAGCAGCTTAATGACAGGGGGGAGCACAGATACGCAGTATTTT. Together with reference TRBV14 and TRBJ2-3, the CDR3 gives the full variable domain: EAGVTQFPSHSVIEKGQTVTLRCDPISGHDNLYWYRRVMGKEIKFLLHFVKESKQDESGMPNNRFLAERTGGTYSTLKVQPAELEDSGVYFCASSLMTGGSTDTQYFGPGTRLTVL.

This chain links TRBV3-1 with TRBJ1-5, with no clear D. V lost 0 bases and J 7 bases, leaving 16 bases between the germline ends. Per the germline V gene, CDR1 is LGHDT and CDR2 is YNNKEL (reference sequence). The CDR3 runs 16 residues. CDR3 sequence: CASSQEEGRFAQPQHF. In DNA, the CDR3 is TGTGCCAGCAGCCAAGAGGAGGGCAGGTTCGCCCAGCCCCAGCATTTT. Full variable domain (rest looked up from reference TRBV3-1 and TRBJ1-5): DTAVSQTPKYLVTQMGNDKSIKCEQNLGHDTMYWYKQDSKKFLKIMFSYNNKELIINETVPNRFSPKSPDKAHLNLHINSLELGDSAVYFCASSQEEGRFAQPQHFGDGTRLSIL.